These T cell receptor beta chains were read from a single sample in a study of CD8+ T cells in alopecia areata. Only in-frame clones appear in the TCRdb table, and some are missing; sequencing was by immunoSEQ multiplex PCR. The sample contains 150,000 to 200,000 clones, 50% to 70% of which appear only once. The sample here was CD4+ T cells sorted from blood, taken at week 0. These receptors were taken from a human donor with alopecia areata. CDR3s include the opening cysteine and the closing phenylalanine or tryptophan. Each record gives: V gene, CDR3 protein.

TRBV7-6 | CASSSKGDTQYF
TRBV5-4 | CASTRGNYEQYF
TRBV5-1 | CASSLAGYGNEQFF
TRBV25-1 | CASSGPGEISEAFF
TRBV11-2 | CASSLVSGALGNVLTF
TRBV6-5 | CASSSLGEVTYEQYF
TRBV4-1 | CASSPGDGEREKLFF
TRBV28 | CASVRDRGRGGYTF
TRBV29-1 | CSVGDRTEAFF
TRBV10-2 | CASISSTDTQYF
TRBV7-9 | CASSATQGVGNTIYF
TRBV5-1 | CASTRGVLYEQYF
TRBV7-2 | CASSLDADTQYF
TRBV30 | CAWSTGTKDTQYF
TRBV2 | CASTTQETQYF
TRBV29-1 | CSVGGDRGGYEQYF
TRBV6-5 | CASSYSARLYGYTF
TRBV4-1 | CASSPTGPNQPQHF
TRBV7-2 | CASSFSGLREKLFF
TRBV10-3 | CAIRTLEGQGNYGYTF
TRBV15 | CATSRAGRRLGTEAFF
TRBV30 | CAWSLNYEQYF
TRBV6-1 | CASSEARGGEQYF
TRBV7-2 | CASSLQGYEQYF
TRBV4-1 | CASSQDWAADTQYF
TRBV9 | CASSVGGVNTGELFF
TRBV29-1 | CSVAEWPGSLGEQYF
TRBV5-1 | CASRGQMMNTEAFF
TRBV30 | CAWSGQGRNTEAFF
TRBV30 | CAWSQGYQPQHF
TRBV11-2 | CASSPTAGEQYF
TRBV7-9 | CAPEGLPGELFF